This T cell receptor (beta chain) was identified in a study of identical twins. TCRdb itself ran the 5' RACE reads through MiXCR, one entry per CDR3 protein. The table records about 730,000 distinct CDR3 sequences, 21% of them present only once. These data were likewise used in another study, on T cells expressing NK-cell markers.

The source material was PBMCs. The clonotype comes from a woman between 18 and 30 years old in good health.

The CDR3 DNA is TGTGCCAGCTCACCACCGTGGGGACAGGGTAACGCGAACACCGGGGAGCTGTTTTTT. Protein product: CASSPPWGQGNANTGELFF. The chain recombines TRBV18 with TRBJ2-2, with TRBD1 matching over 9 bases. Trimming at V came to 0 bases and at J to 0 bases, leaving 8 bases not matched to a gene. CDR1 is KGHSH, CDR2 LQKENI, per germline. The CDR3 is 19 residues long.